Sequencing of this T cell receptor beta chain was carried out in a study of identical twins. V was clipped by 5 bases and J by 7 bases; unmatched bases: 9. The germline gives CDR1 DFQATT, CDR2 SNEGSKA (reference sequence). The CDR3 is made up of 13 amino acids. Every sampled donor was Caucasian and healthy. Template switching created a universal primer site, and the cDNA included unique molecular identifiers. MiXCR was run by TCRdb on the 5' RACE reads, yielding one entry per CDR3 protein. The sample holds 540,000 or so distinct CDR3 sequences, around 24% seen once. Worth noting for this clonotype: The antigen is undetermined.

Study-wide results and caveats: Models underpredicted monozygotic twin sharing of out-of-frame TCR alpha. Zero-insertion analyses were open to partial confounding by invariant MAIT and iNKT cells.

These same data were also listed under a study on yellow fever vaccine responses in identical twins.

Sequenced: CD4+ T cells sorted from blood. This sequence joins TRBV20-1 and TRBJ2-3; 7 bases agree with TRBD2. The clonotype originates from a woman under 30 in good health. The CDR3 bases are TGCAGTGCTGGCGCACTAGCGCCTAATACGCAGTATTTT. This codes for CSAGALAPNTQYF.